Presented here are 22 T cell receptor beta chains from one specimen sequenced in a study of memory CD4+ T cells and cytomegalovirus serostatus. Assay used: immunoSEQ multiplex PCR; TCRdb lists only in-frame clones, some missing. The table shows about 92,000 clones, with 80% occurring only once. Single viable CD3+CD4+CD8-CD45RO+ cells were sorted as the memory CD4+ T cells. The sequencing input was memory CD4+ T cells from blood. The receptors were sampled from an adult in good health and CMV-seropositive.

The chain carries TRBV19 and TRBJ2-1, with D perhaps TRBD1 or TRBD2 (5 bases each). Deletions cut 3 bases from V and 3 bases from J, with 6 bases between. Germline V gives CDR1 LNHDA, CDR2 SQIVND (reference sequence). This CDR3 contains 13 residues. CDR3 sequence (DNA): TGTGCCAGTAGTATTGGGGGCTACAATGAGCAGTTCTTC. Amino acid sequence: CASSIGGYNEQFF.

The chain employs TRBV5-1 and TRBJ2-5; the match to TRBD1 covers 9 bases. The CDR3 consists of 15 residues. V lost 7 bases to trimming and J lost 5 bases; unmatched junction nucleotides: 12. The V gene's germline CDR1 is SGHRS and CDR2 YFSETQ. The CDR3: CASGPGTGWSETQYF. CDR3 in DNA: TGCGCCAGCGGACCCGGGACAGGGTGGTCGGAGACCCAGTACTTC.

This chain links TRBV7-2 with TRBJ1-2, with D possibly matching TRBD1 (5 bases). This CDR3 is 17 amino acids long. Trimming left V 1 base short and J 8 bases short, with 23 bases between. Germline values: CDR1 SGHTA, CDR2 FQGNSA. CDR3 protein: CASSLGRQHPLRGGYTF. CDR3 in DNA: TGTGCCAGCAGCTTAGGGAGACAGCATCCCTTGAGAGGGGGCTACACCTTC.

The CDR3 sequence is CASSDPGPYEQYF. The DNA of the CDR3 is TGTGCCAGCAGTGACCCAGGGCCCTACGAGCAGTACTTC. The chain recombines TRBV6-1 with TRBJ2-7, with D maybe TRBD1 (5 bases). CDR3 length equals 13 residues. Trimming stripped 3 bases from V and 2 bases from J, with 8 bases between. Per the germline V gene, CDR1 is MNHNS and CDR2 is SASEGT.

The chain couples TRBV6-6 to TRBJ2-7, with 13 positions matching TRBD2. From germline, CDR1 is MNHNY and CDR2 SVGAGI (reference sequence). The trim removed 10 bases at V and 3 bases at J, leaving 9 bases unmatched. This CDR3 is 15 amino acids long. CDR3 DNA: TGTGCCATCAGGACGACTAGCGGGAGGATCTACGAGCAGTACTTC. This codes for CAIRTTSGRIYEQYF.

The rearrangement uses TRBV4-1 and TRBJ2-5; D is perhaps TRBD1 (5 bases). The J call may be mistaken, given a closer DNA end match to TRBJ2-7. This CDR3 is built from 16 residues. CDR1 MGHRA and CDR2 YSYEKL come from the germline V gene. This CDR3 is CASSQVVQGGSYEQYF. The CDR3 nucleotides are TGCGCCAGCAGCCAAGTGGTGCAGGGTGGATCCTACGAGCAGTACTTC.

The CDR3 DNA is TGTGCCATCAGTGAATTAGGGGGGAGGGGGTCCCAGCATTTT. Protein: CAISELGGRGSQHF. The gene calls are TRBV10-3 and TRBJ1-5, with D possibly matching TRBD1 (6 bases). Looked up from germline, CDR1 is ENHRY and CDR2 is SYGVKD. This CDR3 contains 14 residues. The germline V and J ends were trimmed by 3 bases and 11 bases, with 17 bases remaining between them.

The genes are TRBV27 and TRBJ2-7, with D possibly being TRBD1 or TRBD2 (5 bases each). V lost 11 bases and J 1 base, leaving 18 bases between the germline ends. From germline, CDR1 is MNHEY and CDR2 SMNVEV (reference sequence). The CDR3 sequence is 14 residues long. For the CDR3, the DNA is TGTGCCGCCCCGGTCAGGGAGCGTTCCTACGAGCAGTACTTC. This gives the protein CAAPVRERSYEQYF.

V is TRBV6-1 and J is TRBJ2-5; D is possibly TRBD1 (5 bases). Matching the DNA end better, TRBJ2-7 makes the J call doubtful. CDR1 and CDR2 (germline): MNHNS, SASEGT. The CDR3 contains 13 residues. CDR3 residues: CASTKGFSYEQYF. CDR3 nucleotide sequence: TGTGCCAGCACGAAGGGGTTCTCCTACGAGCAGTACTTC.

Points on this clone: The same CDR3 can be traced to other DNA sequences in this sample. The chain has TRBV6-5 and TRBJ1-1; TRBD1 might be the D (5 bases). Germline V lookup: CDR1 MNHEY, CDR2 SVGAGI. CDR3 length: 13 amino acids. V was shortened by 6 bases and J by 0 bases, with 8 bases between the two germline ends. CDR3 coding DNA: TGTGCCAGCAGCCGGGGCCTGAACACTGAAGCTTTCTTT. It translates to CASSRGLNTEAFF.

This clone was seen a single time. The junction differs from germline at one of its ends, possibly a read error. This sequence joins TRBV5-1 and TRBJ2-7; TRBD1 aligns across 10 bases. Germline V gene data show CDR1 as SGHRS and CDR2 as YFSETQ. The CDR3 is 14 residues long. CDR3 residues: CASSSSLGQGTLGF. The CDR3 DNA reads as TGCGCCAGCAGCAGCTCCCTGGGACAGGGGACTCTGGGCTTC.

This chain joins TRBV6-5 and TRBJ1-1; 7 nucleotides agree with TRBD1. The CDR3 consists of 11 residues. Per the germline V gene, CDR1 is MNHEY and CDR2 is SVGAGI. V shed 4 bases, J shed 11 bases, and the junction held 4 bases outside the gene matches. The CDR3 coding sequence is TGTGCCAGCAGTTGGACAGGTTGGGCTTTCTTT. It is translated as CASSWTGWAFF.

This rearrangement joins TRBV7-9 to TRBJ2-5, with D perhaps TRBD2 (5 bases). Per germline, CDR1 SEHNR and CDR2 FQNEAQ (reference sequence). This CDR3 has 13 amino acids. V dropped 4 bases and J dropped 5 bases, with 11 bases sitting between them. The CDR3, as DNA: TGTGCCAGCAGCTCTGAGGGCTGGGAGACCCAGTACTTC. It yields the protein CASSSEGWETQYF. Filled out from reference TRBV7-9 and TRBJ2-5, the complete variable domain reads DTGVSQNPRHKITKRGQNVTFRCDPISEHNRLYWYRQTLGQGPEFLTYFQNEAQLEKSRLLSDRFSAERPKGSFSTLEIQRTEQGDSAMYLCASSSEGWETQYFGPGTRLLVL.

The V call is TRBV7-3, the J call TRBJ2-3; maybe TRBD2 (6 bases). The CDR3 contains 15 residues. V was clipped by 5 bases and J by 0 bases, with 12 bases between them. Germline CDR1 is SGHTA and CDR2 is FQGTGA. CDR3 bases: TGTGCCAGCAGCCGTGCGGGGTCTAGCACAGATACGCAGTATTTT. This encodes CASSRAGSSTDTQYF.

The gene calls are TRBV28 and TRBJ2-3; TRBD2 agrees at 7 bases. The CDR3 loop spans 16 amino acids. Germline CDR1 and CDR2: MDHEN and SYDVKM. After removal of 6 bases from V and 6 bases from J, the junction contained 15 bases not matched to a gene. CDR3 residues: CASSPRDYSRRDTQYF. CDR3 nucleotides: TGTGCCAGCAGCCCCAGGGACTATTCTAGACGGGATACGCAGTATTTT. The full variable domain, its missing parts supplied by reference TRBV28 and TRBJ2-3, is DVKVTQSSRYLVKRTGEKVFLECVQDMDHENMFWYRQDPGLGLRLIYFSYDVKMKEKGDIPEGYSVSREKKERFSLILESASTNQTSMYLCASSPRDYSRRDTQYFGPGTRLTVL.

The rearrangement links TRBV18 to TRBJ1-2; the D gene is possibly TRBD1 (6 bases). The V gene's germline CDR1 is KGHSH and CDR2 LQKENI. This CDR3 contains 13 residues. V lost 5 bases and J lost 5, with 12 bases in between. The CDR3 protein is CASSSQGLYGYTF. DNA of the CDR3: TGTGCCAGCTCATCACAGGGTCTATATGGCTACACCTTC.

The chain recombines TRBV28 with TRBJ2-5; either TRBD1 or TRBD2 may fit D (5 bases each). The CDR3 is made up of 15 amino acids. Germline CDR1 is MDHEN and CDR2 is SYDVKM. The ends were cut back, 5 bases at V and 0 bases at J, with 13 bases in the middle. CDR3 DNA sequence: TGTGCCAGCAGTCAACCGGGACGGCACCAAGAGACCCAGTACTTC. As protein: CASSQPGRHQETQYF.

This clone appeared a few times. The chain couples TRBV27 to TRBJ1-2; D is possibly TRBD1 (5 bases). CDR1 is MNHEY and CDR2 is SMNVEV in the germline V gene (reference sequence). This CDR3 has 14 amino acids. V lost 1 base to trimming and J lost 4 bases, with 10 bases between them. This CDR3 is CASSLWQGAYGYTF. CDR3 in DNA: TGTGCCAGCAGTTTATGGCAGGGAGCCTATGGCTACACCTTC.

The V and J genes are TRBV5-4 and TRBJ2-1; maybe TRBD2 (6 bases). Germline values: CDR1 SGHNT, CDR2 YYREEE (reference sequence). The V and J ends lost 0 bases and 8 bases respectively, with 12 bases between them. There are 14 residues in the CDR3. This CDR3 reads CASSLAGRDDEQFF. The CDR3 coding sequence is TGTGCCAGCAGCTTGGCGGGGCGGGATGATGAGCAGTTCTTC.

V is TRBV7-3 and J is TRBJ2-2; D is unresolved. The CDR3 totals 15 residues. The germline CDR1 and CDR2 sequences are SGHTA and FQGTGA. Trimming removed 0 bases from V and 8 bases from J, with 13 bases in between. CDR3 residues: CASSLTGSRTGELFF. The CDR3 nucleotides are TGTGCCAGCAGCTTAACAGGGTCGCGTACTGGGGAGCTGTTTTTT.

The chain recombines TRBV5-1 with TRBJ1-1, with a tentative D call TRBD1 (6 bases). Germline V lookup: CDR1 SGHRS, CDR2 YFSETQ. The CDR3 totals 14 residues. Trimming removed 3 bases at V and 2 bases at J, with 11 bases between. CDR3 in DNA: TGCGCCAGCAGCTCGGGACAAGATAACACTGAAGCTTTCTTT. This sequence encodes CASSSGQDNTEAFF. The whole variable domain, remainder taken from reference TRBV5-1 and TRBJ1-1, is KAGVTQTPRYLIKTRGQQVTLSCSPISGHRSVSWYQQTPGQGLQFLFEYFSETQRNKGNFPGRFSGRQFSNSRSEMNVSTLELGDSALYLCASSSGQDNTEAFFGQGTRLTVV.

The rearrangement links TRBV9 to TRBJ2-7; 10 nucleotides agree with TRBD1. The CDR3 totals 15 residues. CDR1 is SGDLS and CDR2 is YYNGEE in the germline V gene. V gave up 0 bases and J gave up 3 bases; unmatched junction bases: 3. CDR3 protein: CASSVGDRGFYEQYF. The CDR3 nucleotides read TGTGCCAGCAGCGTAGGGGACAGGGGTTTCTACGAGCAGTACTTC.